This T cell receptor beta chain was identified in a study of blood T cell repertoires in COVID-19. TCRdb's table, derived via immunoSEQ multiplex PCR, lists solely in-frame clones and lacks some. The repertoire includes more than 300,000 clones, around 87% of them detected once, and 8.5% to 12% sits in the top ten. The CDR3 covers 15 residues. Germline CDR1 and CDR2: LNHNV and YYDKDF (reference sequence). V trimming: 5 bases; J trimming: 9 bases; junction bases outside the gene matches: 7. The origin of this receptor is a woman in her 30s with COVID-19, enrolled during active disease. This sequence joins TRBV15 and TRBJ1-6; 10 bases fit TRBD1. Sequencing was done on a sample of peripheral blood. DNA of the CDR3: TGTGCCACCAGCGGACCGGGACAGGGGATTTCACCCCTCCACTTT. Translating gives CATSGPGQGISPLHF.